The next 2 T cell receptor beta chains were all read from a single sample in a study of CD8+CD57+ T cells in acquired aplastic anemia. Both TCR beta VDJ combination and CDR3 sequence profiling were carried out. Genomic DNA was the template for this profiling. TCRdb recomputed calls from the reads with MiXCR, one row per CDR3 protein. This table holds 180,000 or so distinct CDR3 sequences, approximately 46% found once. The source material was sorted CD4+, CD8+, or CD8+CD57+ T cells (not recorded which) from PBMCs. These TCRs come from a human donor in good health.

This clonotype showed up many times. DNA of the CDR3: TGTGCCAGCAGCACCGGACCGAAGAGAGAGACCCAGTACTTC. As protein: CASSTGPKRETQYF. The V gene is TRBV7-2, the J gene TRBJ2-5; D remains ambiguous. The CDR3 sequence is 14 residues long. The germline V and J ends were trimmed by 5 bases and 4 bases, with 14 bases remaining between them. Per the germline V gene, CDR1 is SGHTA and CDR2 is FQGNSA.

This clonotype was detected many times. J is TRBJ2-7 and V is TRBV5-6; D possibly corresponds to TRBD2 (7 bases). This CDR3 is built from 13 residues. Looked up from germline, CDR1 is SGHDT and CDR2 is YYEEEE. Trimming took 2 bases from V and 12 from J, leaving 18 bases between them. The CDR3 coding sequence is TGTGCCAGCAGCTTTCAGTTACAGGGAGGGCCGTACTTC. This codes for CASSFQLQGGPYF.